The clone carrying this T cell receptor (beta chain) was seen once. The data were obtained in a study of blood T cell repertoires in COVID-19. Study as a whole: The samples span acute and convalescent COVID-19 from the United States, Italy and Spain. T cells, B-cell-depleted T cells, or PBMCs provided the cDNA or gDNA that served as material.

Those enrolled, adults aged roughly 18 to 95 years, came from around 25 US areas. Two negative PCRs, clearance, or symptom resolution had been documented for recovered Cohort 3 donors. This table comes from immunoSEQ multiplex PCR, and its TCRdb copy is limited to in-frame clones, with some not included. The sample carries approximately 480,000 clones, around 90% recorded once. The germline V and J ends were trimmed by 4 bases and 1 base, with 14 bases remaining between them. CDR1 SGHRS and CDR2 YFSETQ come from the germline V gene. There are 15 residues in the CDR3. The sequencing input was PBMCs or T cells enriched from blood (not recorded which). This clonotype originated in a woman aged 18-29 years who had recovered from COVID-19. J is TRBJ1-1 and V is TRBV5-1; D may be TRBD1 (6 bases). The CDR3 nucleotides read TGCGCCAGCAGCCCGTCAGGGGTATGGAACACTGAAGCTTTCTTT. It encodes CASSPSGVWNTEAFF.